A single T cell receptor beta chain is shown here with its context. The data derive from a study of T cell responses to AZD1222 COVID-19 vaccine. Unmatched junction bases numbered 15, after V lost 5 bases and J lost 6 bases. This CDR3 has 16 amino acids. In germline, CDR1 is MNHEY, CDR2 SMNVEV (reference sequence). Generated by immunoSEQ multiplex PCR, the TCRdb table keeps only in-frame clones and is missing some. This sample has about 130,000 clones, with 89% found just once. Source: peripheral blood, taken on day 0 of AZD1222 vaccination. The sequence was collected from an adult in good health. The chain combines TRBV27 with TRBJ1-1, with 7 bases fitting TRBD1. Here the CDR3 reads CASSTRQGKGFAEAFF. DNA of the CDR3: TGTGCCAGCAGTACCCGACAGGGAAAAGGCTTCGCTGAAGCTTTCTTT.